This paragraph reports one TCR beta chain. Some clones are missing from TCRdb's copy, which holds only in-frame ones; the method was immunoSEQ multiplex PCR. Of roughly 180,000 clones listed, about 93% are singletons. The data stem from a study of blood T cell repertoires in COVID-19. Study information: T cells, B-cell-depleted T cells, or PBMCs supplied cDNA or gDNA.

Trimming removed 5 bases at V and 3 bases at J, with 18 bases between. In germline, CDR1 is SEHNR, CDR2 FQNEAQ (reference sequence). CDR3 length: 16 amino acids. The chain couples TRBV7-9 to TRBJ2-3; D might be TRBD2 (5 bases). The sequence came from a man aged 25 to 40 with COVID-19, enrolled during active disease. Sequences were obtained from peripheral blood. The CDR3 protein is CASSPAGSEGTDTQYF. DNA for the CDR3: TGTGCCAGCAGCCCTGCGGGTAGCGAAGGGACAGATACGCAGTATTTT. The full variable domain, completed using reference TRBV7-9 and TRBJ2-3, is DTGVSQNPRHKITKRGQNVTFRCDPISEHNRLYWYRQTLGQGPEFLTYFQNEAQLEKSRLLSDRFSAERPKGSFSTLEIQRTEQGDSAMYLCASSPAGSEGTDTQYFGPGTRLTVL.